This TCR beta chain was identified in a study of regulatory T cells in long-lasting Graves disease. Investigators prepared the TCR beta libraries by applying iRepertoire HTBI primers and Arm-PCR of CDR3 regions. Each CDR3 protein gets one entry after TCRdb re-called the multiplex PCR reads with MiXCR. The top ten clones hold about 29% of a sample with 300,000 to 400,000 distinct CDR3 sequences, about 19% of them seen once. Time point defined: persistent/refractory GD, antithyroid drugs over 5 years with positive TRAb. Generation of the TCR library employed RNA extracted from PBMCs. Investigators report Graves' disease was diagnosed under American Thyroid Association guidelines. This clonotype came up many times. The antigen is unknown. General observations from the study: Among persistent patients, a larger number of public clonotypes were shared (roughly 2,900) than among newly diagnosed patients (roughly 1,000). Patients whose Graves' disease persisted exhibited lower TCR diversity than those newly diagnosed.

Sequencing used peripheral blood mononuclear cells (PBMCs), obtained when the disease was refractory, from a patient treated with antithyroid drugs. The sequence came from a female donor with Graves disease.

The CDR3 region has the DNA TGTGCCAGCAGTTTAAACCTCAGGGGACCACTCGAAGCTTTCTTT. Its translation: CASSLNLRGPLEAFF. This chain joins TRBV27 and TRBJ1-1; TRBD1 is a possible D gene (6 bases). V lost 2 bases and J 8 bases, leaving 18 bases between the germline ends. The CDR3 extends over 15 amino acids. Germline CDR1 MNHEY, CDR2 SMNVEV (reference sequence).